A selection of T cell receptor beta chains follows, all from one sample in a study of Graves' ophthalmopathy and Graves' hyperthyroidism. TCRdb reanalysed the multiplex PCR reads using MiXCR and keeps one entry per CDR3 protein. The data contain 500,000 to 700,000 distinct CDR3 sequences, about 40% of them seen just once; the ten biggest clones take up less than 4.5%. Sequencing was done on a sample of peripheral blood or thyroid tissue (not recorded which). The receptor source for this set is an adult man with Graves' hyperthyroidism. The CDR3 runs from the conserved cysteine through the conserved F or W. Fields, in order: V gene, CDR3 protein.

TRBV7-2 CASSPLGDNEAFF
TRBV20-1 CSARTESEKLFF
TRBV24-1 CATSDRLAGRTDTQYF
TRBV6-1 CASSEGGGSGNTIYF
TRBV20-1 CSASKGARNYEQYF
TRBV7-8 CASSLGTARELFF
TRBV7-9 CASSSGLAGGPNEQFF
TRBV5-1 CASATSRGGYEQYF
TRBV6-5 CASSYGLGGPGYGYTF
TRBV10-3 CAWTPWGRGYERYF
TRBV2 CASTHPGTSRTAQYF
TRBV6-6 CASKSLGAVGMDEQYF
TRBV29-1 CSVERGKTYEQYF
TRBV10-3 CAISESQARATNEKLFF
TRBV6-2/TRBV6-3 CASSYSVTGQETQYF
TRBV27 CASSLFGQNYEQYF
TRBV7-2 CASSLTGTSGRKETQYF
TRBV20-1 CSANRYNEQFF
TRBV9 CASSGWADTWETQYF
TRBV6-6 CASSYSATSYEQYF
TRBV10-3 CAITSDSTDTQYF
TRBV6-5 CASTVRGSGDYGYTF
TRBV15 CATSRGGAGGGTDTQYF
TRBV20-1 CSAYTGQGFGYTF
TRBV3-1 CASSQGTTHYEQYF
TRBV28 CASSSRTSGRASGELFF
TRBV20-1 CSARLAELTDTQYF
TRBV6-1 CASSSRVMNTGELFF
TRBV29-1 CSVAVGLAGTVEQYF
TRBV12-3/TRBV12-4 CASSPTGTGREKLFF
TRBV9 CASSTKAGAPIYF
TRBV12-3/TRBV12-4 CASSFLRGTGELFF
TRBV18 CASSPSGQIYGYTF
TRBV7-9 CASSGPKWGNTIYF
TRBV11-2 CASSFQNEKLFF
TRBV2 CASSEGTGRDYEQYF
TRBV20-1 CSAQTGLQPQHF